This T cell receptor (beta chain) appears in the sequencing data of a study of blood T cell repertoires in COVID-19 (dated by TCRdb to 2020 to 2022). Broadly, across the study: Samples covering the acute and convalescent phases of COVID-19 were provided by collaborators in the United States, Italy and Spain. The material from the prospective study consisted of cDNA or gDNA derived from T cells, B-cell-depleted T cells, or PBMCs. Subjects who had been exposed to COVID-19, were actively infected with it, or had recovered from it provided the deeply sampled blood TCRbeta repertoires that made up the dataset. A freely available public database, intended as a resource for researchers studying the immune response to SARS-CoV-2, is where the repertoires were released. Samples came from the ongoing ImmuneRACE study (first 160 participants) plus 1,254 subjects from 6 global collaborators. Sample metadata almost always included a de-identified subject ID, COVID-19 status, age in years and sex. HLA class I and class II types, where available, came from metadata supplied by the sample provider rather than from assay-based typing.

The immunoSEQ Assay, a bias-controlled multiplex PCR, was used to amplify TCRbeta CDR3 regions from genomic DNA. From the authors' description of their analysis: The number of nucleated cells in each sample was estimated from the amplification of reference gene primers within the assay. To quantify the absolute abundance of each unique TCRbeta CDR3 rearrangement, sequence reads were collapsed and filtered. For each sample, productive Simpson clonality was calculated as the square root of Simpson's diversity index over productive rearrangements. TCRdb holds this immuneACCESS table with in-frame rearrangements only. Some clones are missing; in checked studies, unresolved V genes explain under half, and the rest has no known cause. That table furnishes V, J and clone size, whereas the DNA furnished D and trimming. This sample comprises about 140,000 clones, more than 70% of them detected only once. The leading ten clones occupy 5% of the sample.

Including the terminal cysteine and phenylalanine, the CDR3 comprises 15 residues. The DNA shown is the 45-base CDR3, in frame from base 1. The CDR1 and CDR2 encoded by the germline V gene are MDHEN and SYDVKM. The junction shows trimming of 7 bases on V and 1 base on J, plus 16 bases between the germline ends. Details on this clone: It lacks a known antigen. Per-base qualities were not stored, and no clone one base away is much larger.

Overall study results and their limits: The quantity of clinical and demographic metadata differed by source and by participant and was supplied without curation.

The collaborating institutions used their own protocols to collect whole blood in K2EDTA tubes. For TCRbeta analysis, collaborators shipped samples in one of three forms: frozen whole blood, isolated PBMCs, or DNA extracted from either of those sample types. Sequencing was done on a sample of peripheral blood. The V and J segments used are TRBV28 and TRBJ1-1; the best D guess is TRBD1, with 6 bases matching. This TCR was recovered from a woman aged 50 to 65 with acute or convalescent COVID-19. CDR3 sequence: CASKGLGTQNTEAFF. The DNA is TGTGCCAGCAAGGGGCTAGGGACACAGAACACTGAAGCTTTCTTT.